This T cell receptor (beta chain) was obtained from a study of blood T cell repertoires in COVID-19. Background on the study: Sites in the United States, Italy and Spain provided acute and convalescent COVID-19 samples. Sources were T cells, B-cell-depleted T cells, or PBMCs; the material itself was cDNA or gDNA.

Original handling: Amplification of reference gene primers was used by the study to estimate nucleated cell counts. The method was immunoSEQ multiplex PCR; TCRdb's version includes in-frame clones alone and lacks a portion of them. The V and J calls and clone size come from that table; D and trimming were worked out from the DNA. This sample has roughly 140,000 clones; 75% to 90% occur once, and the top ten carry approximately 3%. V lost 1 base and J lost 5; bases outside the gene matches: 13. The CDR3 has 18 residues. From germline, CDR1 is SGHAT and CDR2 FQNNGV. Sequencing used peripheral blood. This receptor was obtained from a woman aged 55-69 years with active COVID-19. This chain connects TRBV11-2 to TRBJ2-2; 7 nucleotides agree with TRBD2. In nucleotides, the CDR3 is TGTGCCAGCAGCTTAGCCCCCCGGCGGGAGCGGGTTACCGGGGAGCTGTTTTTT. Protein: CASSLAPRRERVTGELFF.